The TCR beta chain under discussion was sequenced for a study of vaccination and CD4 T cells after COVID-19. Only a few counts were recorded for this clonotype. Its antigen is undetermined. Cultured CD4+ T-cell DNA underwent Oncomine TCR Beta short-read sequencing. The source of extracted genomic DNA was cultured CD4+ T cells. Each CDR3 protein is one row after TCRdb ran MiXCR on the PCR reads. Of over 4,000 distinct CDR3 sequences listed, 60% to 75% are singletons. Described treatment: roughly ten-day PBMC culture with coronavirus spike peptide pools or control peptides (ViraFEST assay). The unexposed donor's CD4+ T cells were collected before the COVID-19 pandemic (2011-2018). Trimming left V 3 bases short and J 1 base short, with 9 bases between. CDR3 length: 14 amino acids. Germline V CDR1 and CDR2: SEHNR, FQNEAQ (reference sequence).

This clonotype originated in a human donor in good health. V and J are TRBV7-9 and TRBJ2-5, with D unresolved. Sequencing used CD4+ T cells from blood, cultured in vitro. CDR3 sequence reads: CASSLGAVQETQYF. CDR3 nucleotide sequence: TGTGCCAGCAGCTTGGGCGCTGTCCAAGAGACCCAGTACTTC. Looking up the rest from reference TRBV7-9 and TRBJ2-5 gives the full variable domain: DTGVSQNPRHKITKRGQNVTFRCDPISEHNRLYWYRQTLGQGPEFLTYFQNEAQLEKSRLLSDRFSAERPKGSFSTLEIQRTEQGDSAMYLCASSLGAVQETQYFGPGTRLLVL.